Included here is one TCR beta chain sequence, with context. The sample is drawn from a study of blood T cell repertoires in COVID-19. Study details: COVID-19 samples, acute and convalescent, were from the United States, Italy and Spain.

Germline-derived CDR1 and CDR2 are SGHKS and YYEKEE (reference sequence). This CDR3 is built from 16 residues. The V and J ends lost 6 bases and 1 base, in that order; junction bases with no gene match: 11. Some clones are missing from TCRdb's copy, which holds only in-frame ones; the method was immunoSEQ multiplex PCR. The sample contains around 200,000 clones, around nine tenths of which appear only once. The sequence came from a man aged 18 to 35 with active or convalescent COVID-19. This chain links TRBV5-5 with TRBJ2-5; TRBD2 agrees at 8 bases. Material for sequencing was peripheral blood. In DNA form, the CDR3 reads TGTGCCAGCACCAAACCACCGGGACTAGTCCAAGAGACCCAGTACTTC. This encodes CASTKPPGLVQETQYF. The whole variable domain, filled in from reference TRBV5-5 and TRBJ2-5, reads DAGVTQSPTHLIKTRGQQVTLRCSPISGHKSVSWYQQVLGQGPQFIFQYYEKEERGRGNFPDRFSARQFPNYSSELNVNALLLGDSALYLCASTKPPGLVQETQYFGPGTRLLVL.